The 16 T cell receptor beta chains listed next were all sequenced from one sample in a study of cytomegalovirus exposure and HLA in healthy donors. The PCR employed 60 Vbeta primers together with 13 Jbeta primers. TCRdb's table, derived via immunoSEQ multiplex PCR, lists solely in-frame clones and lacks some. The repertoire holds roughly 130,000 clones, with approximately 85% as singletons. The sample taken for sequencing was PBMCs. These receptors all stem from a male donor in good health and CMV-seropositive.

The CDR3 loop reads CASNLAETQYNEQFF. CDR3 bases: TGTGCCAGTAATTTAGCGGAGACACAGTACAATGAGCAGTTCTTC. The chain has TRBV6-1 and TRBJ2-1; D is possibly TRBD2 (6 bases). CDR3 size: 15 residues. Germline lookup yields CDR1 MNHNS and CDR2 SASEGT. Between the trimmed V and J ends, which lost 9 bases and 4 bases, there was a span of 19 bases.

CDR3 sequence: CAWSGADFYNEQFF. The CDR3 nucleotides are TGTGCCTGGAGTGGAGCGGACTTCTACAATGAGCAGTTCTTC. The chain recombines TRBV30 with TRBJ2-1, with D perhaps TRBD2 (5 bases). Germline V gene sequence: CDR1 GTSNPN, CDR2 SVGIG (reference sequence). CDR3 size: 14 residues. The V gene lost 1 base and the J gene lost 3 bases, with 10 bases spanning the gap.

The chain recombines TRBV23-1 with TRBJ2-3, with D tentatively TRBD2 (5 bases). TRBV23-1 counts as an open reading frame of uncertain function. This CDR3 has 15 amino acids. V lost 0 bases, J lost 3 bases, and 10 bases lay in between. For the CDR3, the DNA is TGCGCCAGCAGTCAATCGCGGCTAGCAACAGATACGCAGTATTTT. This gives the protein CASSQSRLATDTQYF.

This chain joins TRBV9 and TRBJ2-7; the D is unclear. The germline CDR1 and CDR2 sequences are SGDLS and YYNGEE. The germline V and J ends were trimmed by 0 bases and 1 base, with 8 bases remaining between them. The CDR3 is 14 residues long. The CDR3 spells CASSVDGYSYEQYF. CDR3 coding DNA: TGTGCCAGCAGCGTAGACGGGTATTCCTACGAGCAGTACTTC.

The chain carries TRBV6-6 and TRBJ2-7; D remains unclear. Trimming cost V 0 bases and J 4 bases, with 13 bases left between them. The CDR3 runs 15 residues. Germline loops: CDR1 MNHNY, CDR2 SVGAGI (reference sequence). The CDR3 loop reads CASSYSAPTDYEQYF. The DNA for the CDR3 is TGTGCCAGCAGTTACTCAGCTCCGACTGATTACGAGCAGTACTTC.

The chain couples TRBV2 to TRBJ2-5; D possibly corresponds to TRBD2 (7 bases). The V gene's germline CDR1 is SNHLY and CDR2 FYNNEI. The CDR3 contains 15 residues. The V end lost 9 bases, the J end lost 5 bases, and 22 bases lay between the germline ends. The CDR3 sequence: CARGGGPSGSETQYF. For the CDR3, the DNA is TGTGCCAGAGGGGGGGGACCTAGCGGATCTGAGACCCAGTACTTC.

This sequence joins TRBV7-9 and TRBJ2-2; 8 bases match TRBD2. The V and J ends lost 2 bases and 1 base, in that order; junction bases with no gene match: 3. The CDR3 spans 16 residues. Germline CDR1 reads SEHNR; CDR2 reads FQNEAQ (reference sequence). The CDR3 here is CASSLPSGLNTGELFF. CDR3 coding DNA: TGTGCCAGCAGCTTACCTAGCGGGTTGAACACCGGGGAGCTGTTTTTT.

V usage is TRBV18 and J usage is TRBJ1-1; D is uncertain. In germline, CDR1 is KGHSH, CDR2 LQKENI. CDR3 length: 13 residues. Trimming stripped 3 bases from V and 1 base from J, with 6 bases between. This CDR3 is CASSPEANTEAFF. As DNA, the CDR3 is TGTGCCAGCTCACCGGAGGCGAACACTGAAGCTTTCTTT.

The chain combines TRBV28 with TRBJ1-1, with a possible D match to TRBD1 (5 bases). In germline, CDR1 is MDHEN, CDR2 SYDVKM. CDR3 length equals 14 residues. V was shortened by 8 bases and J by 6 bases, with 19 bases between the two germline ends. CDR3 loop: CASSDSGDGPEAFF. In nucleotides, the CDR3 is TGTGCCAGCTCCGACAGTGGAGACGGCCCTGAAGCTTTCTTT.

This sequence joins TRBV5-1 and TRBJ2-3; the D is unclear. The germline CDR1 and CDR2 sequences are SGHRS and YFSETQ. The CDR3 has 13 residues. With 7 bases removed from V and 1 base from J, the gap between germline ends came to 10 bases. CDR3 in DNA: TGCGCCAGCGTGAGAAGCGGCACAGATACGCAGTATTTT. It codes for CASVRSGTDTQYF. Together with reference TRBV5-1 and TRBJ2-3, the CDR3 gives the full variable domain: KAGVTQTPRYLIKTRGQQVTLSCSPISGHRSVSWYQQTPGQGLQFLFEYFSETQRNKGNFPGRFSGRQFSNSRSEMNVSTLELGDSALYLCASVRSGTDTQYFGPGTRLTVL.

The chain has TRBV7-9 and TRBJ2-7, with D unresolved. Per germline, CDR1 SEHNR and CDR2 FQNEAQ (reference sequence). The CDR3 totals 12 residues. Trimming stripped 1 base from V and 6 bases from J, with 7 bases between. The CDR3 protein is CASSLGRIEQYF. The CDR3 DNA follows: TGTGCCAGCAGCTTAGGCAGGATCGAGCAGTACTTC.

This clone appeared a single time. This chain joins TRBV28 and TRBJ1-5; 8 nucleotides line up with TRBD1. Germline CDR1 MDHEN, CDR2 SYDVKM. The V segment lost 2 bases and the J segment 6 bases; nucleotides outside the gene matches: 6. The CDR3 loop spans 15 amino acids. CDR3 DNA: TGTGCCAGCAGTTTACCAGGGGGCGCGGGTCAGCCCCAGCATTTT. Translation gives CASSLPGGAGQPQHF.

The rearrangement links TRBV5-1 to TRBJ2-7, with 13 bases that match TRBD2. The CDR3 is made up of 15 amino acids. Germline V CDR1 and CDR2: SGHRS, YFSETQ. J lost 5 bases, V lost 4 bases, and 6 bases had no gene match. DNA for the CDR3: TGCGCCAGCAGCACTAGCGGGAGGGTATGGGACGAGCAGTACTTC. Translation gives CASSTSGRVWDEQYF.

This clone occurred once. The chain combines TRBV6-4 with TRBJ2-2; D gene unclear. Trimming took off 3 bases at V and 4 bases at J, with 6 bases between the two ends. Germline V gene sequence: CDR1 MRHNA, CDR2 SNTAGT. This CDR3 has 13 amino acids. CDR3 loop: CASSDLGTGELFF. DNA for the CDR3: TGTGCCAGCAGTGATCTCGGCACCGGGGAGCTGTTTTTT.

In its sample, this clone was seen a few times. The chain has TRBV7-2 and TRBJ2-1, with TRBD2 identical over 10 bases. The V gene's germline CDR1 is SGHTA and CDR2 FQGNSA. CDR3 size: 18 residues. V was pared by 0 bases and J by 3 bases, with 8 bases of the junction left unmatched. This CDR3 reads CASSLAVSGRWGYNEQFF. The CDR3 DNA reads TGTGCCAGCAGCTTAGCTGTTAGCGGGAGGTGGGGCTACAATGAGCAGTTCTTC.

The V gene is TRBV4-1, the J gene TRBJ2-7, with 7 nucleotides matching TRBD2. The CDR3 covers 17 residues. From germline, CDR1 is MGHRA and CDR2 YSYEKL. J lost 0 bases, V lost 3 bases, and 11 bases had no gene match. CDR3 in amino acids: CASSHPPLADRSYEQYF. CDR3 in DNA: TGCGCCAGCAGCCACCCCCCTCTAGCGGACCGCTCCTACGAGCAGTACTTC.